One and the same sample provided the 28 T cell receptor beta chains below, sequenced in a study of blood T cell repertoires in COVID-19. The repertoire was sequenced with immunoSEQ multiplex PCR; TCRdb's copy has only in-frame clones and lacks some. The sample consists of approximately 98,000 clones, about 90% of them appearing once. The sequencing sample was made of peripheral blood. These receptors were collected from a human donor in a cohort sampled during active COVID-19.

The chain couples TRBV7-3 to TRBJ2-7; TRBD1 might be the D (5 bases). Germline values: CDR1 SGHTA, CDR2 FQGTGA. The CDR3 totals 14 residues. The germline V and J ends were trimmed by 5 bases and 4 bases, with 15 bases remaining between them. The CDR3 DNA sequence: TGTGCCAGCAGCCCCGACCTTGACAGTTACGAGCAGTACTTC. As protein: CASSPDLDSYEQYF.

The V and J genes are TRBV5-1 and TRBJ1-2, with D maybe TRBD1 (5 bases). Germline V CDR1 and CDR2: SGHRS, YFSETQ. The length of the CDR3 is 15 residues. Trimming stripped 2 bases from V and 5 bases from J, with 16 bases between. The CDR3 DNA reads TGCGCCAGCAGCTTCGATCCGGGGGGTCCTTATGGCTACACCTTC. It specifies CASSFDPGGPYGYTF.

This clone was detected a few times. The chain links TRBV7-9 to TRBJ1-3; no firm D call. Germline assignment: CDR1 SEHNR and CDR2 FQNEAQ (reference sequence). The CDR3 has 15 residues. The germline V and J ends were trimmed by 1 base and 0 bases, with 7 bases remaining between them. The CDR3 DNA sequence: TGTGCCAGCAGCTTAGTACAGAGCTCTGGAAACACCATATATTTT. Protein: CASSLVQSSGNTIYF.

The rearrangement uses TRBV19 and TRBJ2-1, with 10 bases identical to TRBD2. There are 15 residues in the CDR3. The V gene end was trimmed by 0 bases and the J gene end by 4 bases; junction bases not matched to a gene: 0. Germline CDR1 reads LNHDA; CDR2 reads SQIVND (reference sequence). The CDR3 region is CASSIELAGYNEQFF. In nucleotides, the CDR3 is TGTGCCAGTAGTATAGAACTAGCGGGATACAATGAGCAGTTCTTC.

Here the CDR3 reads CASSSYGQTTDTQYF. Here the CDR3 DNA reads TGTGCCAGCAGCTCCTATGGACAGACCACAGATACGCAGTATTTT. The rearrangement links TRBV14 to TRBJ2-3; D may be TRBD1 (6 bases). Germline CDR1 reads SGHDN; CDR2 reads FVKESK. The CDR3 sequence is 15 residues long. V was pared by 5 bases and J by 2 bases, with 14 bases between.

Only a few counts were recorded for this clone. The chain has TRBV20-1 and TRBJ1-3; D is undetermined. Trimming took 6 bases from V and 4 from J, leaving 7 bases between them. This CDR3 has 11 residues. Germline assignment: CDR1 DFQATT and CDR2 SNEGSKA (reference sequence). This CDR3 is CSAAKGNTIYF. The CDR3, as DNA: TGCAGTGCCGCGAAAGGAAACACCATATATTTT.

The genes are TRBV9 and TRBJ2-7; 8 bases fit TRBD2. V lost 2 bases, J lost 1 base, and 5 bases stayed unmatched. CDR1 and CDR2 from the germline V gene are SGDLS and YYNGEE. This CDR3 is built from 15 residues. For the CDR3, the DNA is TGTGCCAGCAGCGTGAGCGGGAGCCCATCCTACGAGCAGTACTTC. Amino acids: CASSVSGSPSYEQYF.

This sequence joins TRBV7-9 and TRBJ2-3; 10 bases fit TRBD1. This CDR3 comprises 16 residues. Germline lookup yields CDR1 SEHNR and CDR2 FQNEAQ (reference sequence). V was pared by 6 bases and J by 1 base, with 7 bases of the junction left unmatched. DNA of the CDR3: TGTGCCAGCAGGACTGGCGGGACAGGGGGCACAGATACGCAGTATTTT. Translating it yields CASRTGGTGGTDTQYF.

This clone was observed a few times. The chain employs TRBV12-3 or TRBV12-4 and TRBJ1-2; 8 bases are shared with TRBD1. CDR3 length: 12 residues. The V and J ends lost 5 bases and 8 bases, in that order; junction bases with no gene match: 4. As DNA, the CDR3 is TGTGCCAGCAGTCGGACAGGGACGGGCTACACCTTC. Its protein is CASSRTGTGYTF.

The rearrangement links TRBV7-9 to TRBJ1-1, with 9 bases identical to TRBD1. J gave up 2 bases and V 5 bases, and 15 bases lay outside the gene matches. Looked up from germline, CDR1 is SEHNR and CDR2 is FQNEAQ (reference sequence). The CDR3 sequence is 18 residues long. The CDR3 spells CASSPIRGTGTRNTEAFF. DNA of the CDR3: TGTGCCAGCAGCCCGATTAGGGGGACAGGGACTCGTAACACTGAAGCTTTCTTT.

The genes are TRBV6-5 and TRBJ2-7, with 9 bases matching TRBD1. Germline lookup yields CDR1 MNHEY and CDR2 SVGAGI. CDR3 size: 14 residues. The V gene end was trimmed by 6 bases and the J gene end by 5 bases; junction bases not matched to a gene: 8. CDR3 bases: TGTGCCAGCAGCCTGGGACAGGGAACCCACGAGCAGTACTTC. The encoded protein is CASSLGQGTHEQYF.

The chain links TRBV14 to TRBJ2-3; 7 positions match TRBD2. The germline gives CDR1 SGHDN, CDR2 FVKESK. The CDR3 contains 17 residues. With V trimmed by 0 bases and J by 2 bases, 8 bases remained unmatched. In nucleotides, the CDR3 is TGTGCCAGCAGCCAAGAGTCCCCTAGCGGCTACACAGATACGCAGTATTTT. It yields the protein CASSQESPSGYTDTQYF. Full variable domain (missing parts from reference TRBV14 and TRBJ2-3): EAGVTQFPSHSVIEKGQTVTLRCDPISGHDNLYWYRRVMGKEIKFLLHFVKESKQDESGMPNNRFLAERTGGTYSTLKVQPAELEDSGVYFCASSQESPSGYTDTQYFGPGTRLTVL.

The CDR3 DNA sequence: TGCAGCGTCGGGGGTTTAGGTGGGACCCTCTACGAGCAGTACTTC. Its translation is CSVGGLGGTLYEQYF. V gene TRBV29-1 combines with J gene TRBJ2-7; D possibly corresponds to TRBD2 (6 bases). Trimming removed 6 bases from V and 3 bases from J, with 21 bases in between. This CDR3 has 15 amino acids. Per germline, CDR1 SQVTM and CDR2 ANQGSEA.

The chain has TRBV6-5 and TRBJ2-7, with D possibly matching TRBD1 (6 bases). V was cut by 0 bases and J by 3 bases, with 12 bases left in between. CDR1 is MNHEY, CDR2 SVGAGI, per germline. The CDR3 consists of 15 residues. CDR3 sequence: CASSYSMDSSYEQYF. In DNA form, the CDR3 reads TGTGCCAGCAGTTACTCGATGGACAGCAGCTACGAGCAGTACTTC.

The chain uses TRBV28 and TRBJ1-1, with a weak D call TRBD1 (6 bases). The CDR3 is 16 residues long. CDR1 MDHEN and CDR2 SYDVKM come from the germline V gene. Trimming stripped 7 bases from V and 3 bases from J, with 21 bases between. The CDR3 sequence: CASTPIPTKGDTEAFF. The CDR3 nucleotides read TGTGCCAGCACCCCGATCCCCACCAAGGGGGACACTGAAGCTTTCTTT. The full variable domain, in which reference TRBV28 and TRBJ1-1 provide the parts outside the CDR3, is DVKVTQSSRYLVKRTGEKVFLECVQDMDHENMFWYRQDPGLGLRLIYFSYDVKMKEKGDIPEGYSVSREKKERFSLILESASTNQTSMYLCASTPIPTKGDTEAFFGQGTRLTVV.

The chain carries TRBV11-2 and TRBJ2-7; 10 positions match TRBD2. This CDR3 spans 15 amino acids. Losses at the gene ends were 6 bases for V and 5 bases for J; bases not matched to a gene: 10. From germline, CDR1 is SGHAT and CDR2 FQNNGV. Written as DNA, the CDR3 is TGTGCCAGCAGGTACCATAGCGGGAGGATCCACGAGCAGTACTTC. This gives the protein CASRYHSGRIHEQYF.

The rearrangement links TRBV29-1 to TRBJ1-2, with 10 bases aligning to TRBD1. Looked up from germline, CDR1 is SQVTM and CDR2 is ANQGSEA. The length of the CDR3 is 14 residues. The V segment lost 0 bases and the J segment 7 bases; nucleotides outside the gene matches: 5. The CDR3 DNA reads TGCAGCGTTGAAGACGGGACAGGGGCAGGTGGCTACACCTTC. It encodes CSVEDGTGAGGYTF.

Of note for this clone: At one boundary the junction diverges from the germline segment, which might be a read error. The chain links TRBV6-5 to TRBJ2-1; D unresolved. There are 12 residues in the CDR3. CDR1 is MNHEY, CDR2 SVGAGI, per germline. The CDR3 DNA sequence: TGTGCCAGCAGTCAAACACCCCGAATATTAATCTTC. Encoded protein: CASSQTPRILIF.

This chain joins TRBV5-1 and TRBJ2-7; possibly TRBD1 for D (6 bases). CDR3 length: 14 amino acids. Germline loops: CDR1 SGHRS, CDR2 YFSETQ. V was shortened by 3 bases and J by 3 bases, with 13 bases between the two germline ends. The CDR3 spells CASSWGTSDYEQYF. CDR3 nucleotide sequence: TGCGCCAGCAGCTGGGGGACAAGTGACTACGAGCAGTACTTC.

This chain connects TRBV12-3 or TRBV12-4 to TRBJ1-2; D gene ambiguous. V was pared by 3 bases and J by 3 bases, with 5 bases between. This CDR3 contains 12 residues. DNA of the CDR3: TGTGCCAGCAGTTTCCAGTACTATGGCTACACCTTC. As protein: CASSFQYYGYTF.

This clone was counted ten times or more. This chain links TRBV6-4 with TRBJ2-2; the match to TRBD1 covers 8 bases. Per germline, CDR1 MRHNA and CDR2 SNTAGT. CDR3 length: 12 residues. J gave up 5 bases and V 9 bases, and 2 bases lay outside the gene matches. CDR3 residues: CARTGETGELFF. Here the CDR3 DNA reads TGTGCCAGGACAGGGGAAACCGGGGAGCTGTTTTTT.

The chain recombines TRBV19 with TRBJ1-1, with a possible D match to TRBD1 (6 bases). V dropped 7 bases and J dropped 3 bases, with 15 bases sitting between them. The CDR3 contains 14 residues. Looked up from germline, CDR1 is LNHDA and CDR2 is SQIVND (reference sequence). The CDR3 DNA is TGTGCCAGTACTCCTCGGGGACACTACACTGAAGCTTTCTTT. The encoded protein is CASTPRGHYTEAFF.

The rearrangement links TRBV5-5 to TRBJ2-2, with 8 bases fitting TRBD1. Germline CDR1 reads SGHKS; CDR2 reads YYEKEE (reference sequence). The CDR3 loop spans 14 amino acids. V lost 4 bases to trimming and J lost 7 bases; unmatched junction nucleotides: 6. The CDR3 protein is CASSPGQGLGELFF. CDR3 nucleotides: TGTGCCAGCAGCCCCGGACAGGGTCTCGGGGAGCTGTTTTTT.

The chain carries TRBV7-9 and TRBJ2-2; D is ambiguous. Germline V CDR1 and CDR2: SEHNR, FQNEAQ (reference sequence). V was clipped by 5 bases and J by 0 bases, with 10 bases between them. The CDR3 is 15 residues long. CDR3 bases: TGTGCCAGCAGCCCAGGCTCGGCGAACACCGGGGAGCTGTTTTTT. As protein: CASSPGSANTGELFF.

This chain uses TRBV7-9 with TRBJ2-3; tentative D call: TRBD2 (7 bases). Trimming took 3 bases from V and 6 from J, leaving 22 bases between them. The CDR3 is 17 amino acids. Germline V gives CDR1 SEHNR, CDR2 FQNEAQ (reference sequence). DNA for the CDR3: TGTGCCAGCAGCTTTGTTTACGGGGGGCCAGCATCCGATACGCAGTATTTT. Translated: CASSFVYGGPASDTQYF. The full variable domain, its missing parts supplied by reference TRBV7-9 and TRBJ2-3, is DTGVSQNPRHKITKRGQNVTFRCDPISEHNRLYWYRQTLGQGPEFLTYFQNEAQLEKSRLLSDRFSAERPKGSFSTLEIQRTEQGDSAMYLCASSFVYGGPASDTQYFGPGTRLTVL.

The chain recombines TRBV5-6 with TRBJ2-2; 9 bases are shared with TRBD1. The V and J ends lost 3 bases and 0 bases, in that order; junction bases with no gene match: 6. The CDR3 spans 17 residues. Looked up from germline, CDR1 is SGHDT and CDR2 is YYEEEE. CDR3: CASSWTGAGPNTGELFF. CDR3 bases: TGTGCCAGCAGCTGGACAGGGGCGGGACCGAACACCGGGGAGCTGTTTTTT.

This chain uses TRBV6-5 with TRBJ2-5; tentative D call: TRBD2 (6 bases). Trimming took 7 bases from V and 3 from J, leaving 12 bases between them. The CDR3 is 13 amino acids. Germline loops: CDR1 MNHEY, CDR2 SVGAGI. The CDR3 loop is CASKGLSEETQYF. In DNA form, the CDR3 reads TGTGCCAGCAAGGGACTTTCCGAAGAGACCCAGTACTTC.

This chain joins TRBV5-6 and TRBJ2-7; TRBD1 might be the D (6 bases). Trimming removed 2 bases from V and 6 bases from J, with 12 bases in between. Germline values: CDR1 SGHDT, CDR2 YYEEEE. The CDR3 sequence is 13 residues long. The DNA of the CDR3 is TGTGCCAGCAGCTTTTATCAGGGGATCGAGCAGTACTTC. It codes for CASSFYQGIEQYF.